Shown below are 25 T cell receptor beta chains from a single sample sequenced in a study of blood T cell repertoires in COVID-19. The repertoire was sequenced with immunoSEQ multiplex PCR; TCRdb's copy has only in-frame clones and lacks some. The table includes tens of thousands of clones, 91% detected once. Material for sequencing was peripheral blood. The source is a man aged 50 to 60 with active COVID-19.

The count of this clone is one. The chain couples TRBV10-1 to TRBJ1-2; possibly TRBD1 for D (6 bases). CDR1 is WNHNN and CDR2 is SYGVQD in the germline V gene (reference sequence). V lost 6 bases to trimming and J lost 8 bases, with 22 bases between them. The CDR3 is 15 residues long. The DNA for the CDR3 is TGCGCCAGCAGCAAATACCCGGGACATTACGAGGGCTACACCTTC. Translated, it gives CASSKYPGHYEGYTF.

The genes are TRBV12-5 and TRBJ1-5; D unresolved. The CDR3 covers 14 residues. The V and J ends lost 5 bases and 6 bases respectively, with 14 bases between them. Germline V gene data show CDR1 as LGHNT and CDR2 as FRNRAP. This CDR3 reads CASGTRGGSQPQHF. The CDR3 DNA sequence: TGTGCTAGTGGTACCCGGGGAGGTAGTCAGCCCCAGCATTTT.

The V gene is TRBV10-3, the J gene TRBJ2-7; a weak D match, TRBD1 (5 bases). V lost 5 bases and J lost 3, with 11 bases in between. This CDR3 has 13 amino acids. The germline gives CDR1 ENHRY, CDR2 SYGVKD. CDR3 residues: CAISLTASYEQYF. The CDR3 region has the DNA TGTGCCATCAGTTTGACAGCGAGCTACGAGCAGTACTTC.

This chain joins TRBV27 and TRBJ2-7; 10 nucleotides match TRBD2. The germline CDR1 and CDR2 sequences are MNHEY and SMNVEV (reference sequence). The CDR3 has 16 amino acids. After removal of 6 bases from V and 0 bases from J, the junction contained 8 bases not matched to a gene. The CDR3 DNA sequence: TGTGCCAGCAGGCCGGGACTAGCGAAAAGCTCCTACGAGCAGTACTTC. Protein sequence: CASRPGLAKSSYEQYF.

The CDR3: CASSEESPDRGRGGYTF. The CDR3 region has the DNA TGTGCCAGCAGTGAAGAGAGCCCGGACAGGGGGCGGGGAGGCTACACCTTC. V gene TRBV6-1 combines with J gene TRBJ1-2; 11 bases match TRBD1. CDR1 MNHNS and CDR2 SASEGT come from the germline V gene. The trim removed 1 base at V and 8 bases at J, leaving 12 bases unmatched. This CDR3 contains 17 residues.

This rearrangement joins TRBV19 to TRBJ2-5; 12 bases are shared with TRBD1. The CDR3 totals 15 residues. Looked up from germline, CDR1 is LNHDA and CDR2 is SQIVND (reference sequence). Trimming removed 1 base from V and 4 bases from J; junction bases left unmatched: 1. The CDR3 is CASSIGDRGRETQYF. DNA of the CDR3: TGTGCCAGTAGTATAGGGGACAGGGGGCGAGAGACCCAGTACTTC.

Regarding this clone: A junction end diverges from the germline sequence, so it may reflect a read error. CDR3: CASSPRGSYNSPLHF. The CDR3 region has the DNA TGTGCCAGCAGTCCCAGGGGCTCCTATAATTCACCTCTCCACTTT. This chain uses TRBV27 with TRBJ1-6; D perhaps matches TRBD1 (6 bases). Germline V CDR1 and CDR2: MNHEY, SMNVEV (reference sequence). The CDR3 contains 15 residues.

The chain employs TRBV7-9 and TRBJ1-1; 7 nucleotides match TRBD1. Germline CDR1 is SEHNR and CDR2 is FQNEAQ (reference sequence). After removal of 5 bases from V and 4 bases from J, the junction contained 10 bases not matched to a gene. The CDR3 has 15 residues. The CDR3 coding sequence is TGTGCCAGCAGCCTTCCCGGACCAGGGGGCACTGAAGCTTTCTTT. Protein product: CASSLPGPGGTEAFF.

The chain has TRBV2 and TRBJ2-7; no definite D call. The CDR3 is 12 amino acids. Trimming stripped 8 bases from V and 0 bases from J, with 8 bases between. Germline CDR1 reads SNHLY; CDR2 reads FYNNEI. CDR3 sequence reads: CASAYYSYEQYF. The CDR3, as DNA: TGTGCCAGCGCCTATTACTCCTACGAGCAGTACTTC.

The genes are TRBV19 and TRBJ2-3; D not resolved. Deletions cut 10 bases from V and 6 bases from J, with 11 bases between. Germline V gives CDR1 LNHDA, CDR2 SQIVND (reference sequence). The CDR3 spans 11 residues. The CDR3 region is CATSVGDTQYF. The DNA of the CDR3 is TGTGCCACCTCCGTCGGGGATACGCAGTATTTT. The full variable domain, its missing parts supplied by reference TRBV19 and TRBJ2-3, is DGGITQSPKYLFRKEGQNVTLSCEQNLNHDAMYWYRQDPGQGLRLIYYSQIVNDFQKGDIAEGYSVSREKKESFPLTVTSAQKNPTAFYLCATSVGDTQYFGPGTRLTVL.

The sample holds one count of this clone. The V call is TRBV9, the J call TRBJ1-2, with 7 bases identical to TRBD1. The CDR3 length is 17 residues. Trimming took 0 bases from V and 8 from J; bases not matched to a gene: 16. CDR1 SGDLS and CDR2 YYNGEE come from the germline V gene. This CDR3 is CASSVGTPVSRGDGYTF. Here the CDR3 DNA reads TGTGCCAGCAGCGTAGGGACGCCGGTATCCAGGGGGGACGGCTACACCTTC.

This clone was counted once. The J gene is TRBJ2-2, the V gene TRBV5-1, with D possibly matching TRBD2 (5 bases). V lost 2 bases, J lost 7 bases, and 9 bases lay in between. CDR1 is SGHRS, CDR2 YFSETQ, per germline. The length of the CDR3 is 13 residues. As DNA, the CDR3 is TGCGCCAGCAGCTTTTTGGGAGTCGGGGAGCTGTTTTTT. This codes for CASSFLGVGELFF.

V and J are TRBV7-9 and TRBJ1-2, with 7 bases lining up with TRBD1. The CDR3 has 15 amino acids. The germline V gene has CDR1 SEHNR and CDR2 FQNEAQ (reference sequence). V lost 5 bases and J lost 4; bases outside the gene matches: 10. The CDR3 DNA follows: TGTGCCAGCAGCCAGGGGGACGGGCGGACCTATGGCTACACCTTC. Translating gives CASSQGDGRTYGYTF.

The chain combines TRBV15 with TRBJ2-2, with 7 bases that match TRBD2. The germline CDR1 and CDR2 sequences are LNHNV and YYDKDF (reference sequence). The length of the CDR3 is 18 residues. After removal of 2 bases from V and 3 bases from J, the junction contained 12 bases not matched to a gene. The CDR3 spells CATSRHNRVGRDTGELFF. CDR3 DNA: TGTGCCACCAGCAGACACAACCGGGTAGGGAGGGACACCGGGGAGCTGTTTTTT.

CDR3 sequence: CASSQTSGGNTDTQYF. For the CDR3, the DNA is TGTGCCAGCAGCCAAACTAGCGGGGGAAACACAGATACGCAGTATTTT. This chain joins TRBV4-2 and TRBJ2-3; 11 positions match TRBD2. CDR1 LGHNA and CDR2 YNFKEQ come from the germline V gene. This CDR3 has 16 residues. V lost 2 bases to trimming and J lost 2 bases; unmatched junction nucleotides: 3.

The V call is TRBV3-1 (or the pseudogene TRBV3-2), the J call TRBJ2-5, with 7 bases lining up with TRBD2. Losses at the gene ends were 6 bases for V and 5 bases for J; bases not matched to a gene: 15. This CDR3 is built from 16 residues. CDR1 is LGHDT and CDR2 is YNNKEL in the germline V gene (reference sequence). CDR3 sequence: CASRQSSGAGHETQYF. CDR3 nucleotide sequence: TGTGCCAGCAGACAATCCAGCGGGGCAGGGCATGAGACCCAGTACTTC.

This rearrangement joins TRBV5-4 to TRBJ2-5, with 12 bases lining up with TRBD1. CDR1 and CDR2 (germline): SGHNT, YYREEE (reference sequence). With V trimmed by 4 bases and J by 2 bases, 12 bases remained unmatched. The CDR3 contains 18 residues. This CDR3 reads CASSRDRGRHLPQETQYF. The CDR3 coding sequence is TGTGCCAGCAGCCGGGACAGGGGGCGACACCTGCCACAAGAGACCCAGTACTTC.

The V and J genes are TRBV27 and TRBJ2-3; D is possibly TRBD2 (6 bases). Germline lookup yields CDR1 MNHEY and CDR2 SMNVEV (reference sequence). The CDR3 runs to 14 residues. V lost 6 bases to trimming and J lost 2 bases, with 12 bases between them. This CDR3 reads CASSAGTFTDTQYF. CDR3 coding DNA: TGTGCCAGCAGCGCCGGGACTTTCACAGATACGCAGTATTTT.

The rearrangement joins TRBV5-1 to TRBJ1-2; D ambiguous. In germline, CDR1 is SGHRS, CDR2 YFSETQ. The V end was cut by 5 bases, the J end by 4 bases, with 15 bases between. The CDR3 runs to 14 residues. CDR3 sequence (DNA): TGCGCCAGCAGTGGGCAGGCAGGCCTCTATGGCTACACCTTC. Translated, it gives CASSGQAGLYGYTF.

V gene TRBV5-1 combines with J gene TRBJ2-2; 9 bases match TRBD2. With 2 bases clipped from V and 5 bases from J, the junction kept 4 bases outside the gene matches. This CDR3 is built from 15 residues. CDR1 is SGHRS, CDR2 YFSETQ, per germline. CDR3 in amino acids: CASSFAGGHTGELFF. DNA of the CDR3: TGCGCCAGCAGCTTTGCGGGAGGGCATACCGGGGAGCTGTTTTTT.

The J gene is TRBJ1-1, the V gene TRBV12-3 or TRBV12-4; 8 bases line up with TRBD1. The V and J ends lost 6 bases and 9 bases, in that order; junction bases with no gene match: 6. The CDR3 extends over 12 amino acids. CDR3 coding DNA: TGTGCCAGCAGCCAGGACAGGGTTAAAGCTTTCTTT. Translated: CASSQDRVKAFF.

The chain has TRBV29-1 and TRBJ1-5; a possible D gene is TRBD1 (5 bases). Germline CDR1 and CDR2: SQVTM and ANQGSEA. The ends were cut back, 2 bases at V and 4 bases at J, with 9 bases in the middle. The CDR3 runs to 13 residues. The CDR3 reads CSVEQGPNQPQHF. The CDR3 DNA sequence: TGCAGCGTTGAACAGGGCCCTAATCAGCCCCAGCATTTT.

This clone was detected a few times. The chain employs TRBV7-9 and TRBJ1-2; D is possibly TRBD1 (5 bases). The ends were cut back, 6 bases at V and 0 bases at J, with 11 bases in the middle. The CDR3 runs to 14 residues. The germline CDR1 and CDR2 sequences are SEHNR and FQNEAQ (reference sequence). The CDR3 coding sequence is TGTGCCAGCAGTTTCACAGGCTCTAACTATGGCTACACCTTC. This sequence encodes CASSFTGSNYGYTF.

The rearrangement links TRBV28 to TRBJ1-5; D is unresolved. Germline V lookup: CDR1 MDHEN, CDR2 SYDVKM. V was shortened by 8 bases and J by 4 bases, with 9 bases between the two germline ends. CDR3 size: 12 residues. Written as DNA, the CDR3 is TGTGCCAGCTCCCTTACTAATCAGCCCCAGCATTTT. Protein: CASSLTNQPQHF. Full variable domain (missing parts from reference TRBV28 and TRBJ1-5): DVKVTQSSRYLVKRTGEKVFLECVQDMDHENMFWYRQDPGLGLRLIYFSYDVKMKEKGDIPEGYSVSREKKERFSLILESASTNQTSMYLCASSLTNQPQHFGDGTRLSIL.

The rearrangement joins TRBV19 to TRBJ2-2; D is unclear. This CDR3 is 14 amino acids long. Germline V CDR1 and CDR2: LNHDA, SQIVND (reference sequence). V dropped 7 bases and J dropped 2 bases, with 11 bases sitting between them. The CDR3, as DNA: TGTGCCAGTATAATGAGATTTAACACCGGGGAGCTGTTTTTT. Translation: CASIMRFNTGELFF.